This T cell receptor (beta chain) was retrieved from a study of blood T cells in healthy people across ages. The V segment lost 5 bases and the J segment 7 bases; nucleotides outside the gene matches: 11. This CDR3 has 15 amino acids. The authors ran a second PCR of 7 to 11 cycles using a sample-barcoded 5' primer and a J-beta primer mix. TCRdb ran MiXCR on the 5' RACE reads and lists one entry per CDR3 protein. The sample consists of around 1,500,000 distinct CDR3 sequences, roughly 27% of them appearing once. The TCR sequence derives from a woman in her 30s in good health. Sequencing was performed on blood. The rearrangement uses TRBV12-3 or TRBV12-4 and TRBJ2-3; 8 bases align to TRBD2. In DNA form, the CDR3 reads TGTGCCAGCAGTCCGTTAGCGGGGTCGCTGCATACGCAGTATTTT. It encodes CASSPLAGSLHTQYF.